These 27 T cell receptor beta chains originate from one sample sequenced in a study of blood T cell repertoires in COVID-19. The data were produced by immunoSEQ multiplex PCR, yet TCRdb's version contains in-frame clones alone and is incomplete. The sample has roughly 79,000 clones, roughly 86% seen once. Sequenced material: peripheral blood. These receptors all come from a woman aged 45-65 years with acute or convalescent COVID-19.

The chain has TRBV9 and TRBJ2-1; 11 positions agree with TRBD2. This CDR3 has 14 residues. Germline loops: CDR1 SGDLS, CDR2 YYNGEE. The ends lost 6 bases at V and 8 bases at J; junction bases unmatched: 7. This chain's CDR3 is CASTKLAGEYEQFF. The CDR3 nucleotides are TGTGCCAGCACTAAACTAGCGGGAGAATATGAGCAGTTCTTC.

The gene calls are TRBV14 and TRBJ1-2, with D perhaps matching TRBD1 (6 bases). The germline V and J ends were trimmed by 3 bases and 5 bases, with 13 bases remaining between them. The CDR3 sequence is 14 residues long. Germline V lookup: CDR1 SGHDN, CDR2 FVKESK. CDR3 DNA: TGTGCCAGCAGCCATTCGCAGGGGCCGTATGGCTACACCTTC. Its translation is CASSHSQGPYGYTF.

This chain uses TRBV28 with TRBJ1-4; D may be TRBD1 (6 bases). With 1 base removed from V and 8 bases from J, the gap between germline ends came to 11 bases. CDR1 is MDHEN and CDR2 is SYDVKM in the germline V gene. This CDR3 comprises 14 residues. The CDR3 region is CASSLFSTGEKLFF. The CDR3 bases are TGTGCCAGCAGTTTATTTAGCACAGGGGAAAAACTGTTTTTT.

CDR3 residues: CASRNRDREPGEQFF. CDR3 sequence (DNA): TGTGCCAGCAGAAACCGGGACAGGGAACCAGGTGAGCAGTTCTTC. The gene calls are TRBV6-5 and TRBJ2-1; TRBD1 matches 9 bases. This CDR3 comprises 15 residues. The V gene's germline CDR1 is MNHEY and CDR2 SVGAGI. Trimming at V came to 6 bases and at J to 9 bases, leaving 12 bases not matched to a gene.

The chain links TRBV25-1 to TRBJ1-1; possible D gene TRBD1, 6 bases. In germline, CDR1 is MGHDK, CDR2 SYGVNS. Deletions cut 6 bases from V and 4 bases from J, with 12 bases between. The CDR3 sequence is 13 residues long. The CDR3 loop is CASRTQGRTEAFF. The CDR3, as DNA: TGTGCCAGCAGGACACAGGGTCGCACTGAAGCTTTCTTT.

This clone was detected only a few times. The chain couples TRBV29-1 to TRBJ2-5; 7 positions match TRBD2. The CDR3 length is 13 residues. Unmatched junction bases numbered 6, after V lost 7 bases and J lost 1 base. Germline values: CDR1 SQVTM, CDR2 ANQGSEA. The CDR3 region is CSAMGGFQETQYF. Here the CDR3 DNA reads TGCAGCGCTATGGGGGGGTTCCAAGAGACCCAGTACTTC.

The chain combines TRBV9 with TRBJ2-1; 11 bases are shared with TRBD2. With 1 base clipped from V and 6 bases from J, the junction kept 0 bases outside the gene matches. Germline V gene data show CDR1 as SGDLS and CDR2 as YYNGEE. The length of the CDR3 is 14 residues. CDR3 sequence reads: CASSVTSGSNEQFF. Written as DNA, the CDR3 is TGTGCCAGCAGCGTAACTAGCGGGAGCAATGAGCAGTTCTTC.

The chain carries TRBV19 and TRBJ1-3; D gene unclear. Germline CDR1 reads LNHDA; CDR2 reads SQIVND (reference sequence). CDR3 length: 12 amino acids. V gave up 5 bases and J gave up 3 bases, with 5 bases separating them. CDR3 sequence: CASSSYGNTIYF. The CDR3 DNA reads TGTGCCAGTAGTTCCTATGGAAACACCATATATTTT. The full variable domain, completed using reference TRBV19 and TRBJ1-3, is DGGITQSPKYLFRKEGQNVTLSCEQNLNHDAMYWYRQDPGQGLRLIYYSQIVNDFQKGDIAEGYSVSREKKESFPLTVTSAQKNPTAFYLCASSSYGNTIYFGEGSWLTVV.

V and J are TRBV6-5 and TRBJ1-5; no clear D gene. The V end was cut by 0 bases, the J end by 6 bases, with 12 bases between. The CDR3 is 15 amino acids. Germline V lookup: CDR1 MNHEY, CDR2 SVGAGI. CDR3 sequence: CASSYSAYRGQPQHF. Here the CDR3 DNA reads TGTGCCAGCAGTTACTCAGCCTATCGCGGTCAGCCCCAGCATTTT.

The chain has TRBV28 and TRBJ2-1, with D perhaps matching TRBD2 (6 bases). The germline V and J ends were trimmed by 4 bases and 0 bases, with 10 bases remaining between them. The germline gives CDR1 MDHEN, CDR2 SYDVKM. The CDR3 extends over 15 amino acids. The DNA of the CDR3 is TGTGCCAGCAGTTCCACTAGCATCTCCTACAATGAGCAGTTCTTC. Its protein product is CASSSTSISYNEQFF.

The V and J genes are TRBV5-4 and TRBJ1-2; 10 nucleotides align to TRBD1. The CDR3 extends over 14 amino acids. Germline V gene data show CDR1 as SGHNT and CDR2 as YYREEE (reference sequence). With 1 base clipped from V and 6 bases from J, the junction kept 3 bases outside the gene matches. The CDR3 sequence: CASSLRDRGDGYTF. Here the CDR3 DNA reads TGTGCCAGCAGCTTGAGGGACAGGGGTGATGGCTACACCTTC.

The chain employs TRBV7-9 and TRBJ2-2, with 10 bases fitting TRBD1. Germline loops: CDR1 SEHNR, CDR2 FQNEAQ (reference sequence). Trimming removed 6 bases from V and 7 bases from J; junction bases left unmatched: 8. The CDR3 consists of 15 residues. The CDR3 reads CASSTDRGPVGELFF. Here the CDR3 DNA reads TGTGCCAGCAGTACAGACAGGGGGCCGGTCGGGGAGCTGTTTTTT.

This clone was detected once. The chain uses TRBV7-9 and TRBJ1-2; no firm D call. CDR3 length: 15 amino acids. Germline V gene sequence: CDR1 SEHNR, CDR2 FQNEAQ (reference sequence). V dropped 2 bases and J dropped 0 bases, with 10 bases sitting between them. The CDR3 loop is CASSLKMGANYGYTF. The CDR3 coding sequence is TGTGCCAGCAGCTTAAAAATGGGAGCTAACTATGGCTACACCTTC.

This chain connects TRBV29-1 to TRBJ2-7, with D perhaps TRBD1 (5 bases). The CDR3 extends over 12 amino acids. V lost 7 bases, J lost 3 bases, and 13 bases lay in between. Germline V gene lookup returns CDR1 SQVTM and CDR2 ANQGSEA. CDR3 coding DNA: TGCAGCGCCCAGGGTCGGGTCTACGAGCAGTACTTC. Protein sequence: CSAQGRVYEQYF.

The gene calls are TRBV7-2 and TRBJ2-7, with no clear D. The CDR3 has 15 amino acids. The V gene's germline CDR1 is SGHTA and CDR2 FQGNSA. V lost 3 bases and J 3 bases, leaving 15 bases between the germline ends. The CDR3, as DNA: TGTGCCAGCAGCTTGCAGTCGAGCGACTTCTACGAGCAGTACTTC. Encoded protein: CASSLQSSDFYEQYF.

The chain carries TRBV7-9 and TRBJ2-5, with D possibly being TRBD1 (6 bases). The CDR3 consists of 13 residues. V was trimmed by 3 bases and J by 3 bases, leaving 8 bases between them. CDR1 SEHNR and CDR2 FQNEAQ come from the germline V gene (reference sequence). CDR3 nucleotides: TGTGCCAGCAGCTTGCCAGGGGAAGAGACCCAGTACTTC. Translating it yields CASSLPGEETQYF. Drawing the rest from reference TRBV7-9 and TRBJ2-5, the complete variable domain is DTGVSQNPRHKITKRGQNVTFRCDPISEHNRLYWYRQTLGQGPEFLTYFQNEAQLEKSRLLSDRFSAERPKGSFSTLEIQRTEQGDSAMYLCASSLPGEETQYFGPGTRLLVL.

The chain has TRBV27 and TRBJ2-7, with D perhaps TRBD2 (6 bases). The CDR3 has 13 residues. V lost 4 bases and J 4 bases, leaving 11 bases between the germline ends. Germline CDR1 and CDR2: MNHEY and SMNVEV (reference sequence). The CDR3 loop is CASSYGAGYEQYF. The CDR3 nucleotides are TGTGCCAGCAGTTATGGGGCGGGGTACGAGCAGTACTTC.

DNA of the CDR3: TGCAGCGGAAGACAGGGGCAACAAGAGACCCAGTACTTC. It encodes CSGRQGQQETQYF. The chain combines TRBV29-1 with TRBJ2-5; 8 bases map to TRBD1. The CDR3 runs to 13 residues. The V gene's germline CDR1 is SQVTM and CDR2 ANQGSEA. The junction had 6 bases not matched to a gene; V was cut back by 7 bases and J by 2 bases.

This sequence joins TRBV6-5 and TRBJ2-7; TRBD1 might be the D (6 bases). Per germline, CDR1 MNHEY and CDR2 SVGAGI. CDR3 size: 13 residues. Trimming left V 6 bases short and J 4 bases short, with 13 bases between. In nucleotides, the CDR3 is TGTGCCAGCAGCGGGGACACAGATTACGAGCAGTACTTC. Residues: CASSGDTDYEQYF.

V usage is TRBV30 and J usage is TRBJ1-2; D gene ambiguous. Between the trimmed V and J ends, which lost 1 base and 1 base, there was a span of 13 bases. The CDR3 totals 15 residues. The germline gives CDR1 GTSNPN, CDR2 SVGIG (reference sequence). CDR3 coding DNA: TGTGCCTGGAGTGCCCAGGCCTTAGATAACTATGGCTACACCTTC. This sequence encodes CAWSAQALDNYGYTF.

V gene TRBV19 combines with J gene TRBJ2-5; weak D call: TRBD2 (5 bases). This CDR3 contains 12 residues. Trimming cost V 5 bases and J 5 bases, with 9 bases left between them. The germline V gene encodes CDR1 LNHDA and CDR2 SQIVND (reference sequence). This CDR3 is CASSQLAETQYF. The CDR3, as DNA: TGTGCCAGTAGTCAGCTAGCTGAGACCCAGTACTTC. Combining the CDR3 with reference TRBV19 and TRBJ2-5 gives the whole variable domain DGGITQSPKYLFRKEGQNVTLSCEQNLNHDAMYWYRQDPGQGLRLIYYSQIVNDFQKGDIAEGYSVSREKKESFPLTVTSAQKNPTAFYLCASSQLAETQYFGPGTRLLVL.

DNA for the CDR3: TGTGCCAGCAGCCCAACCCTCACGGGGAACAATGAGCAGTTCTTC. This gives the protein CASSPTLTGNNEQFF. V gene TRBV7-2 combines with J gene TRBJ2-1, with a tentative D call TRBD2 (5 bases). Per germline, CDR1 SGHTA and CDR2 FQGNSA. Trimming cost V 5 bases and J 5 bases, with 16 bases left between them. The CDR3 consists of 15 residues.

This sequence joins TRBV10-1 and TRBJ2-2; D is possibly TRBD1 (6 bases). The CDR3 sequence is 12 residues long. Trimming stripped 8 bases from V and 6 bases from J, with 10 bases between. CDR1 and CDR2 from the germline V gene are WNHNN and SYGVQD (reference sequence). CDR3 loop: CASSSGAGELFF. The CDR3 DNA sequence: TGCGCCAGCTCATCAGGGGCCGGGGAGCTGTTTTTT.

The chain recombines TRBV6-5 with TRBJ1-2; unclear D gene. V was pared by 5 bases and J by 5 bases, with 15 bases between. CDR3 size: 14 residues. Germline values: CDR1 MNHEY, CDR2 SVGAGI. The CDR3 bases are TGTGCCAGCAGTCGCGTCGGAGGAAGATATGGCTACACCTTC. It encodes CASSRVGGRYGYTF.

This chain joins TRBV20-1 and TRBJ2-7; 11 bases map to TRBD1. V gave up 3 bases and J gave up 3 bases; unmatched junction bases: 7. This CDR3 has 15 amino acids. The germline V gene has CDR1 DFQATT and CDR2 SNEGSKA (reference sequence). CDR3 in amino acids: CSASPVGQGDYEQYF. CDR3 DNA sequence: TGCAGTGCTAGTCCCGTGGGACAGGGGGACTACGAGCAGTACTTC.

Details on this clone: Other DNA variants within this sample encode the same CDR3. CDR3 protein: CASSQAGSYEQYF. DNA of the CDR3: TGCGCCAGCAGCCAAGCGGGATCCTACGAGCAGTACTTC. The chain links TRBV4-1 to TRBJ2-7; D might be TRBD2 (5 bases). The CDR3 sequence is 13 residues long. Per the germline V gene, CDR1 is MGHRA and CDR2 is YSYEKL. V was pared by 1 base and J by 1 base, with 5 bases between.

The chain couples TRBV19 to TRBJ1-1; tentative D call: TRBD1 (6 bases). Germline V CDR1 and CDR2: LNHDA, SQIVND (reference sequence). Trimming shortened V by 4 bases and J by 5 bases, and 11 bases separated the two germline ends. This CDR3 region has 13 residues. This CDR3 reads CASSNTGQTEAFF. The CDR3 DNA sequence: TGTGCCAGTAGTAATACAGGGCAAACTGAAGCTTTCTTT.